A selection of T cell receptor beta chains follows, all from one sample in a study of CD8+ T cells in alopecia areata. Data came from immunoSEQ multiplex PCR; TCRdb stores just in-frame clones and leaves some out. Of hundreds of thousands of clones in the sample, 55% to 75% were seen once. Sequencing was performed on CD4+ T cells sorted from blood, taken at week 24, from a patient treated with tofacitinib. The receptors were sampled from a human donor with alopecia areata. The CDR3 runs from the conserved cysteine through the conserved F or W. D genes are given only for firm matches. The listing skips clone size in some rows; elsewhere it reads once, few, many or a size class.

clone_size,j_call,v_call,d_call,cdr3_nt,cdr3_aa
.,TRBJ1-1,TRBV29-1,.,TGCAGCGTCGCCGACACTGAAGCTTTCTTT,CSVADTEAFF
.,TRBJ1-1,TRBV15,.,TGTGCCACCAGCAGAGATCCCCAGGGCCCTGAAGCTTTCTTT,CATSRDPQGPEAFF
.,TRBJ1-1,TRBV9,TRBD1,TGTGCCAGCAGCGAGGGACAGAGACACACTGAAGCTTTCTTT,CASSEGQRHTEAFF
.,TRBJ1-1,TRBV18,.,TGTGCCAGCTCACCAACGGGACACGACACTGAAGCTTTCTTT,CASSPTGHDTEAFF
once,TRBJ2-7,TRBV30,.,TGTGCCTGGAGTGTACTTTCTAGCTCCTACGAGCAGTACTTC,CAWSVLSSSYEQYF
.,TRBJ1-2,TRBV2,.,TGTGCCAGCAGTGAAGGAGTGTGGGGGTACGGCTACACCTTC,CASSEGVWGYGYTF
few,TRBJ2-7,TRBV7-2,.,TGTGCCAGCAGCTTCCTAGGGGCCTACGAGCAGTACTTC,CASSFLGAYEQYF
.,TRBJ1-2,TRBV5-4,.,TGTGCCAGCAGCGAGGTAGGGCTCGCCCATGGCTACACCTTC,CASSEVGLAHGYTF
few,TRBJ2-5,TRBV29-1,.,TGCAGCGTCAAAATGGGAGGTAGAGAAGAGACCCAGTACTTC,CSVKMGGREETQYF
.,TRBJ1-5,TRBV2,.,TGTGCCAGCAGTGTAGGGGAAGATCAGCCCCAGCATTTT,CASSVGEDQPQHF
.,TRBJ2-7,TRBV18,.,TGTGCCAGCTCACCAGGGGGCTACGAGCAGTACTTC,CASSPGGYEQYF
.,TRBJ1-2,TRBV27,.,TGTGCCAGCAGCCTGGGAGGTGGTATCGATGGCTACACCTTC,CASSLGGGIDGYTF
once,TRBJ1-1,TRBV11-2,.,TGTGCCAGCAGCTTCGCGGGGAACACTGAAGCTTTCTTT,CASSFAGNTEAFF
.,TRBJ2-5,TRBV15,TRBD1,TGTGCCACCTCTACAGGGGGCGCGGGGCAAGAGACCCAGTACTTC,CATSTGGAGQETQYF
.,TRBJ2-7,TRBV11-2,.,TGTGCCAGCAGCTTGATCTCCTACGAGCAGTACTTC,CASSLISYEQYF
.,TRBJ2-7,TRBV2,.,TGTGCCAGCAGTGTGGTGGGCTCCTACGAGCAGTACTTC,CASSVVGSYEQYF
.,TRBJ2-2,TRBV5-1,.,TGCGCCAGCAGCGCCGAGTTGACCGGGGAGCTGTTTTTT,CASSAELTGELFF
few,TRBJ1-6,TRBV7-2,.,TGTGCCAGCAGCCTAAATAATTCACCCCTCCACTTT,CASSLNNSPLHF
.,TRBJ2-1,TRBV5-1,.,TGCGCCAGCTGTCCCCTCACCGGGCAGGGTTTGAATGAGCAGTTCTTC,CASCPLTGQGLNEQFF
.,TRBJ2-7,TRBV18,.,TGTGCCAGCTCACCACCCTCGGAGAGATACGAGCAGTACTTC,CASSPPSERYEQYF
few,TRBJ1-6,TRBV2,.,TGTGCCAGCACCGTCGGGGGGTATAATTCACCCCTCCACTTT,CASTVGGYNSPLHF
.,TRBJ2-5,TRBV29-1,.,TGCAGCGTTGGCCAGGGAGGTGAGACCCAGTACTTC,CSVGQGGETQYF
.,TRBJ1-2,TRBV29-1,.,TGCAGCGTCCTATGGTCTAACGGCTACACCTTC,CSVLWSNGYTF
.,TRBJ1-5,TRBV30,.,TGTGCCTGGAGTGTCGGGGGGAGCCAGCCCCAGCATTTT,CAWSVGGSQPQHF
.,TRBJ2-1,TRBV29-1,TRBD1,TGCAGCGTTGGGTGGTACAGGGGTTACTACAATGAGCAGTTCTTC,CSVGWYRGYYNEQFF
few,TRBJ1-2,TRBV15,.,TGTGCCACCAGCGAGGGGCGATGGGGCTACACCTTC,CATSEGRWGYTF
few,TRBJ2-1,TRBV28,TRBD2,TGTGCCAGCAGCCCCCATCTAGCGGGTGAGCAGTTCTTC,CASSPHLAGEQFF
.,TRBJ1-2,TRBV28,.,TGTGCCAGCCGCAGGGGACGGTTGGGCTACACCTTC,CASRRGRLGYTF
few,TRBJ2-1,TRBV7-2,.,TGTGCCAGCAGCTTAGAGATCTTTCGAAACAATGAGCAGTTCTTC,CASSLEIFRNNEQFF
.,TRBJ1-5,TRBV2,.,TGTGCCAGCAGTGCCCTCCGGGACGGAGTGGGGCCCCAGCATTTT,CASSALRDGVGPQHF
.,TRBJ2-3,TRBV4-2,TRBD2,TGTGCCAGCAGCCAAGGTTGGTCTTCGCTAGCGGGAGCTAGCACAGATACGCAGTATTTT,CASSQGWSSLAGASTDTQYF
.,TRBJ1-1,TRBV14,TRBD1,TGTGCCAGCAGCCCTTATTGGACAGGACCTGAAGCTTTCTTT,CASSPYWTGPEAFF
few,TRBJ1-4,TRBV20-1,.,TGCAGTGCCGCCCGTAGGGACAATCTGTTTTTT,CSAARRDNLFF
.,TRBJ2-3,TRBV7-9,.,TGTGCCAGCAGCTTGGGGAGCACAGATACGCAGTATTTT,CASSLGSTDTQYF
.,TRBJ2-7,TRBV7-2,.,TGTGCCAGCAGCTTAGTGGGGGACAAAGCCTACGAGCAGTACTTC,CASSLVGDKAYEQYF
.,TRBJ2-5,TRBV5-1,.,TGCGCCAGCAGTTCGCGACAGGTCGGGCTTCAAGAGACCCAGTACTTC,CASSSRQVGLQETQYF
few,TRBJ1-2,TRBV29-1,TRBD1,TGCAGCGTTGAGAGGGGACAGGGGATTGGCTACACCTTC,CSVERGQGIGYTF
.,TRBJ1-2,TRBV28,.,TGTGCCAGCAGTTTAGGGGGCGCCGGCTATGGCTACACCTTC,CASSLGGAGYGYTF
few,TRBJ2-5,TRBV28,TRBD2,TGTGCCAGCGCTAAGGGAGGGGCGAGGGGGACCCAGTACTTC,CASAKGGARGTQYF
.,TRBJ2-4,TRBV27,.,TGTGCCAGCAGTTTATCGGGGGGGCGAGCCAAAAACATTCAGTACTTC,CASSLSGGRAKNIQYF
.,TRBJ2-1,TRBV30,TRBD2,TGTGCCTGGAGGGCTAGCGGCCGGGTAAATGAGCAGTTCTTC,CAWRASGRVNEQFF
.,TRBJ2-5,TRBV9,TRBD1,TGTGCCAGCAGCGCGGACAGGGGGCTGGAGACCCAGTACTTC,CASSADRGLETQYF
few,TRBJ2-7,TRBV7-9,TRBD2,TGTGCCAGCAGCCAGCCACCGGGGGGGAGCTACGAGCAGTACTTC,CASSQPPGGSYEQYF
.,TRBJ1-4,TRBV5-6,TRBD1,TGTGCCAGCAGCGGGATCGGACAGGGAGGCGAAAAACTGTTTTTT,CASSGIGQGGEKLFF
.,TRBJ2-5,TRBV4-2,TRBD1,TGTGCCAGCAGCCAAGTGCGTGACAGGGGCATGGCCCAGTACTTC,CASSQVRDRGMAQYF
.,TRBJ2-2,TRBV11-1,.,TGTGCCAGCAGCTTAGCGACACCAGCGGGGGAGCTGTTTTTT,CASSLATPAGELFF
.,TRBJ2-3,TRBV4-3,.,TGCGCCAGCAGCCAAGGTAGCGCTTCCAGCACAGATACGCAGTATTTT,CASSQGSASSTDTQYF
.,TRBJ2-7,TRBV2,.,TGTGCCAGCAGTGAGAGTGGCAGGTGGCACTACGAGCAGTACTTC,CASSESGRWHYEQYF
.,TRBJ2-1,TRBV30,TRBD2,TGTGCCTGGAGTGGTACTAGCGGGGCCTTACACGAGCAGTTCTTC,CAWSGTSGALHEQFF
few,TRBJ2-7,TRBV9,.,TGTGCCAGCAGCGTAGAGCCAAACTTACTCTACGAGCAGTACTTC,CASSVEPNLLYEQYF
.,TRBJ1-2,TRBV4-1,.,TGCGCCAGCAGCCAAGGAGACGGTCTCTATGGCTACACCTTC,CASSQGDGLYGYTF
.,TRBJ2-1,TRBV7-6,.,TGTGCCAGCAGCTTTGGAGGGTCCTCCTACAATGAGCAGTTCTTC,CASSFGGSSYNEQFF
.,TRBJ2-7,TRBV5-4,TRBD2,TGTGCCAGCAGCTTGTACAGCGGGGGCCCCTACGAGCAGTACTTC,CASSLYSGGPYEQYF